The entry that follows covers one T cell receptor beta chain sequence. Its antigen is unknown. This specimen comes from a study of PD-1 blockade in classical Hodgkin lymphoma. Study-wide results and limits: Although disease activity or prior therapy may be involved, causes of the repertoire differences remain undefined.

All patients relapsed after autologous stem cell transplantation, and brentuximab vedotin exposure varied. Patients showed best responses of complete response, partial response or progressive disease. Repertoires were generated with immunoSEQ multiplex PCR, while TCRdb's copy carries only in-frame clones and drops some. The sample lists 55,000 to 80,000 clones; approximately 94% were seen once. V lost 1 base and J lost 6; bases outside the gene matches: 6. CDR1 and CDR2 from the germline V gene are SGHDN and FVKESK. The CDR3 loop spans 16 amino acids. The sample in question was peripheral blood mononuclear cells (PBMCs), obtained at baseline. The TCR originated in a human donor with classical Hodgkin lymphoma. This sequence joins TRBV14 and TRBJ2-3; 11 nucleotides align to TRBD2. CDR3 sequence: CASSQGSSGRSDTQYF. CDR3 coding DNA: TGTGCCAGCAGCCAAGGATCTAGCGGGAGGTCCGATACGCAGTATTTT.